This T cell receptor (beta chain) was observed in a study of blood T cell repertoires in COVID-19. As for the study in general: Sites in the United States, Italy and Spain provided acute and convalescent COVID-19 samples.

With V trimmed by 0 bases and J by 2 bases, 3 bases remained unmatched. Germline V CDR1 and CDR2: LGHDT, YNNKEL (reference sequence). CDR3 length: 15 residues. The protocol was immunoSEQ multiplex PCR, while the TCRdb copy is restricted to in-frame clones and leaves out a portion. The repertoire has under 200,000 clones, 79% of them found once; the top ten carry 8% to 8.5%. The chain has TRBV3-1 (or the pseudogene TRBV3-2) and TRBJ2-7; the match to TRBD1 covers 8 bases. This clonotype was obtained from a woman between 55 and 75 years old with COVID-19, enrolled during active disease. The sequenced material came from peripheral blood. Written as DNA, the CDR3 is TGTGCCAGCAGCCAAGATCCAGGGGGCCCCTACGAGCAGTACTTC. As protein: CASSQDPGGPYEQYF.